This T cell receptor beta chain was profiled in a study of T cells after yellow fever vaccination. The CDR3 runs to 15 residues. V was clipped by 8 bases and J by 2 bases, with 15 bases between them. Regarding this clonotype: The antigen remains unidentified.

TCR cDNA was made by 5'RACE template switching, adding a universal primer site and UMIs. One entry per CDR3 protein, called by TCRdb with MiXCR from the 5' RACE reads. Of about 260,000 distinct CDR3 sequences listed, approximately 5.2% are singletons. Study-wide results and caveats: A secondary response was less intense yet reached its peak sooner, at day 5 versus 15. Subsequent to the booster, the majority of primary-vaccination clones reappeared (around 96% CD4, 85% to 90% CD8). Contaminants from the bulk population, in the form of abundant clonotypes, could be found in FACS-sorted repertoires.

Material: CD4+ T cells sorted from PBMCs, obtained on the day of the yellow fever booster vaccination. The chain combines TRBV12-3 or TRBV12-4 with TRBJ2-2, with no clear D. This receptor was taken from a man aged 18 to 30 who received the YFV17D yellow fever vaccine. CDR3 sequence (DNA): TGTGCCAGCGGCACATGGGCACCAAACACCGGGGAGCTGTTTTTT. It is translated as CASGTWAPNTGELFF.